This TCR beta chain was retrieved from a study of PD-1 blockade in classical Hodgkin lymphoma. In regard to this clone: Its antigen remains unknown.

Per germline, CDR1 MNHEY and CDR2 SMNVEV (reference sequence). This CDR3 has 16 amino acids. V lost 10 bases and J 0 bases, leaving 21 bases between the germline ends. All the patients suffered relapse after autologous stem cell transplantation, and brentuximab vedotin exposure differed. General study points: Complete responders' diversity at baseline resembled that of newly diagnosed patients. Healthy donors were reported to have higher baseline TCR diversity than newly diagnosed patients.

Clones were sequenced by immunoSEQ multiplex PCR, and TCRdb holds only the in-frame ones, with some missing. The sample has tens of thousands of clones, more than 80% seen once. This material consisted of peripheral blood mononuclear cells (PBMCs), taken at baseline. The receptor was isolated from a human donor with classical Hodgkin lymphoma. The chain links TRBV27 to TRBJ1-2; TRBD1 might be the D (6 bases). CDR3 DNA sequence: TGTGCCACCAAGGGGGAATCGCCCTTAGCTAACTATGGCTACACCTTC. It specifies CATKGESPLANYGYTF.